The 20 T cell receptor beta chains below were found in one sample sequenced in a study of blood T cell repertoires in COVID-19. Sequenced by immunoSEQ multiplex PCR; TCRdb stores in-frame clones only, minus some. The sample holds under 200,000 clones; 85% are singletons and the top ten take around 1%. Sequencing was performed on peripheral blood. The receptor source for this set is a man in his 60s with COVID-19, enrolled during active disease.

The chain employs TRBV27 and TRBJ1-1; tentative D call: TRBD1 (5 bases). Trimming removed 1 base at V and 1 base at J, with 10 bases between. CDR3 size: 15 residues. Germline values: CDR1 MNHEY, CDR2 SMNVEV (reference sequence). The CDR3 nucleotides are TGTGCCAGCAGTTTATTGGCGGGGGGGAACACTGAAGCTTTCTTT. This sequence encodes CASSLLAGGNTEAFF.

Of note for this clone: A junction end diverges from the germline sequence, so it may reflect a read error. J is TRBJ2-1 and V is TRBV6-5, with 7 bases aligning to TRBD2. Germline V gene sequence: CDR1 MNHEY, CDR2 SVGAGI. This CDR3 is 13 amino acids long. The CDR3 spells CASTPYSGYFLLF. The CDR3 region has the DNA TGTGCCAGCACACCCTATAGCGGGTACTTTCTGCTCTTC.

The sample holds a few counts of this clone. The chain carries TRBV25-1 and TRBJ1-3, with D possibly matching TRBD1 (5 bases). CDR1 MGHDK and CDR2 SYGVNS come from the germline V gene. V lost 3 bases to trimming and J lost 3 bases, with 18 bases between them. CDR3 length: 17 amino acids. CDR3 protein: CASSEKGQGTLGNTIYF. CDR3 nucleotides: TGTGCCAGCAGTGAGAAGGGGCAGGGAACCCTTGGAAACACCATATATTTT. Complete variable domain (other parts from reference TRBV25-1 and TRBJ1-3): EADIYQTPRYLVIGTGKKITLECSQTMGHDKMYWYQQDPGMELHLIHYSYGVNSTEKGDLSSESTVSRIRTEHFPLTLESARPSHTSQYLCASSEKGQGTLGNTIYFGEGSWLTVV.

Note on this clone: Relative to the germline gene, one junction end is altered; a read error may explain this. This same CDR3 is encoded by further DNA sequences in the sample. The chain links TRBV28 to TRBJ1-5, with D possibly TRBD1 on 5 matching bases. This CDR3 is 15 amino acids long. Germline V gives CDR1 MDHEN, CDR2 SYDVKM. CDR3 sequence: CASSNRIFSNQPQHF. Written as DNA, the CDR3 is TGTGCCAGCAGTAACAGGATTTTTAGCAATCAGCCTCAGCATTTT.

The CDR3 sequence is CASSVGPLAYEQYF. The CDR3, as DNA: TGTGCCAGCAGCGTAGGCCCTCTAGCCTACGAGCAGTACTTC. The gene calls are TRBV9 and TRBJ2-7; the D is unclear. The CDR3 length is 14 residues. CDR1 SGDLS and CDR2 YYNGEE come from the germline V gene. V lost 0 bases and J 2 bases, leaving 9 bases between the germline ends.

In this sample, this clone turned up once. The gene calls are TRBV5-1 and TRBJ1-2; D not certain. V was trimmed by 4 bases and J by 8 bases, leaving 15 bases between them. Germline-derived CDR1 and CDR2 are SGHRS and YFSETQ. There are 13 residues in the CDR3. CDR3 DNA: TGCGCCAGCAGCCTCGGGGAGATCGGAGGCTACACCTTC. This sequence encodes CASSLGEIGGYTF.

CDR3 bases: TGCGCCAGCAGCTTGGAACGGGACTACACTGAAGCTTTCTTT. This sequence encodes CASSLERDYTEAFF. V usage is TRBV5-1 and J usage is TRBJ1-1; D is possibly TRBD1 (5 bases). CDR3 length: 14 residues. The V and J ends lost 0 bases and 3 bases respectively, with 9 bases between them. Per germline, CDR1 SGHRS and CDR2 YFSETQ.

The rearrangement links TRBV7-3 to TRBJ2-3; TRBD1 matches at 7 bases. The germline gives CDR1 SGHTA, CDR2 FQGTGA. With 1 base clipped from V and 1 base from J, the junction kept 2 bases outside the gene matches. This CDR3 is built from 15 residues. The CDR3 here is CASSLRTGGTDTQYF. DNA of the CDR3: TGTGCCAGCAGCTTAAGAACAGGGGGCACAGATACGCAGTATTTT.

The CDR3 loop is CASSSWRGAEAFF. The CDR3 nucleotides are TGTGCCAGCAGTTCTTGGAGAGGTGCTGAAGCTTTCTTT. This chain uses TRBV28 with TRBJ1-1; D is uncertain. CDR3 size: 13 residues. V was trimmed by 4 bases and J by 6 bases, leaving 12 bases between them. The germline gives CDR1 MDHEN, CDR2 SYDVKM.

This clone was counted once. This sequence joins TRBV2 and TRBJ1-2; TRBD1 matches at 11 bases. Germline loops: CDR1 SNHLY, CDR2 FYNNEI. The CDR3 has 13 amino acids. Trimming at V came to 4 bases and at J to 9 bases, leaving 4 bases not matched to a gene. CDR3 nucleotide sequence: TGTGCCAGCAGTGTCGGACAGGGGGCAAGCTACACCTTC. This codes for CASSVGQGASYTF.

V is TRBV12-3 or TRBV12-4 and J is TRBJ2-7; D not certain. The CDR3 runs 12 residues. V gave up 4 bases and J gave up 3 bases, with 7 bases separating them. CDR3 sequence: CASSSFYYEQYF. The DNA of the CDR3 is TGTGCCAGCAGTTCCTTTTACTACGAGCAGTACTTC.

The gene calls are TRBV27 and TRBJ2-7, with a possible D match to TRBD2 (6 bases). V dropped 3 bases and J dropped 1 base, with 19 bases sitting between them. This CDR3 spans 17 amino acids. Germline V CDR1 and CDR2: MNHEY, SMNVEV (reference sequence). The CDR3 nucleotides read TGTGCCAGCAGTTTGAGTCCGGCGGGACGGCGATCCTACGAGCAGTACTTC. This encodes CASSLSPAGRRSYEQYF.

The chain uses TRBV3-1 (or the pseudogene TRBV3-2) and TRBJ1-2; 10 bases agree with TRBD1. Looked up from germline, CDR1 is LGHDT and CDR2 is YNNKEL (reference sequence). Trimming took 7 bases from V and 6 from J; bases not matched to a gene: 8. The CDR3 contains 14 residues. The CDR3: CASTPTGGGNGYTF. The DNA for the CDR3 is TGTGCCAGCACGCCGACAGGGGGCGGTAATGGCTACACCTTC.

CDR3 in DNA: TGTGCCAGCAGCAGGGGCCCCCAACCCTACGAGCAGTACTTC. Protein: CASSRGPQPYEQYF. This chain connects TRBV27 to TRBJ2-7, with D perhaps TRBD1 (6 bases). From germline, CDR1 is MNHEY and CDR2 SMNVEV (reference sequence). The CDR3 totals 14 residues. V was pared by 6 bases and J by 2 bases, with 14 bases between.

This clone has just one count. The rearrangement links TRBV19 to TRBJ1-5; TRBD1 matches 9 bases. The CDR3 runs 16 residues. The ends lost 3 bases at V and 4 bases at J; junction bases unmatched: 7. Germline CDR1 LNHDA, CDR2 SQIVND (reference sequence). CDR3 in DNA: TGTGCCAGTAGTATTTACGGGACAGGGACTAATCAGCCCCAGCATTTT. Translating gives CASSIYGTGTNQPQHF.

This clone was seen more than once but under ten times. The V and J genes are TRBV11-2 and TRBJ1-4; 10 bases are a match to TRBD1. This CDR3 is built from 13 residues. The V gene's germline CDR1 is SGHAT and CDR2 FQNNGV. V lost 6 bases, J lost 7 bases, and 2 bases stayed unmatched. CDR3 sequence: CASRTGGGEKLFF. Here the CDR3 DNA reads TGTGCCAGCAGGACAGGGGGCGGTGAAAAACTGTTTTTT. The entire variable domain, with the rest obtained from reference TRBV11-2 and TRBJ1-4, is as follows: EAGVAQSPRYKIIEKRQSVAFWCNPISGHATLYWYQQILGQGPKLLIQFQNNGVVDDSQLPKDRFSAERLKGVDSTLKIQPAKLEDSAVYLCASRTGGGEKLFFGSGTQLSVL.

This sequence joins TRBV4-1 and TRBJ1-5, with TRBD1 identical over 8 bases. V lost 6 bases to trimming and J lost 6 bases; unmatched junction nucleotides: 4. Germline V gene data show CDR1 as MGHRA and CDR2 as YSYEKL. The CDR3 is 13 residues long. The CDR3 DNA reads TGCGCCAGCAGAGGACAGGGAGGTCAGCCCCAGCATTTT. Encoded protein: CASRGQGGQPQHF.

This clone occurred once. CDR3 nucleotides: TGTGCCAGCAGTCCCGGACAGGGAGCTCGGGGCACCATATATTTT. Amino acids: CASSPGQGARGTIYF. The chain is built from TRBV2 and TRBJ1-3, with 8 bases aligning to TRBD1. CDR3 size: 15 residues. Unmatched junction bases numbered 12, after V lost 5 bases and J lost 9 bases. Per germline, CDR1 SNHLY and CDR2 FYNNEI.

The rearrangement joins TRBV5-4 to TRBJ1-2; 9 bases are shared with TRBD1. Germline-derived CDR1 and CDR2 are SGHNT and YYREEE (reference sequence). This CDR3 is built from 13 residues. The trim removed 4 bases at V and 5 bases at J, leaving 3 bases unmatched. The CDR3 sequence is CASSTGTGYGYTF. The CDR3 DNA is TGTGCCAGCAGCACCGGGACAGGGTATGGCTACACCTTC.

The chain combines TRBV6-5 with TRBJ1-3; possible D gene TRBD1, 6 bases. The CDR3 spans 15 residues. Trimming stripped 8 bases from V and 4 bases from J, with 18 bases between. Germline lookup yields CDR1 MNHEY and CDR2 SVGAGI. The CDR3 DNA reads TGTGCCAGCTCCCCATGGGGGCTGGGAGGAAACACCATATATTTT. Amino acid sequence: CASSPWGLGGNTIYF.